This T cell receptor (beta chain) stems from a study of graft-versus-host responses after intestinal transplantation. V lost 2 bases and J lost 0, with 22 bases in between. The CDR3 length is 19 residues. Germline V CDR1 and CDR2: ENHRY, SYGVKD. Profiled with immunoSEQ multiplex PCR; TCRdb holds only in-frame clones, not every one. Of about 98,000 clones in the sample, around 86% were seen once. The rearrangement links TRBV10-3 to TRBJ1-1; D not resolved. The specimen comprised PBMCs, sampled 255 days after intestinal transplant. The clonotype was recovered from a human patient who received an intestinal transplant, so some T cells may come from the graft donor. CDR3 sequence (DNA): TGTGCCATCAGTGAGGGGGAGGGAATCCTATCGAACTTGAACACTGAAGCTTTCTTT. The encoded protein is CAISEGEGILSNLNTEAFF.